This TCR beta chain derives from a study of blood T cell repertoires in COVID-19. Participants reported their clinical history, and cohort assignment relied on those reports. Data came from immunoSEQ multiplex PCR; TCRdb stores just in-frame clones and leaves some out. The repertoire holds fewer than 200,000 clones, with roughly 88% as singletons. From germline, CDR1 is KGHSH and CDR2 LQKENI. This CDR3 is 17 amino acids long. V shed 0 bases and J 8 bases; nucleotides not matched to a gene: 10. This receptor was identified in a woman under 30 who had recovered from COVID-19. The sample consisted of PBMCs or T cells enriched from blood (not recorded which). This chain joins TRBV18 and TRBJ2-1; 10 positions match TRBD2. The DNA for the CDR3 is TGTGCCAGCTCACCACCGGCCTCTAGCGGGGGTGGTTATGAGCAGTTCTTC. Its translation: CASSPPASSGGGYEQFF.